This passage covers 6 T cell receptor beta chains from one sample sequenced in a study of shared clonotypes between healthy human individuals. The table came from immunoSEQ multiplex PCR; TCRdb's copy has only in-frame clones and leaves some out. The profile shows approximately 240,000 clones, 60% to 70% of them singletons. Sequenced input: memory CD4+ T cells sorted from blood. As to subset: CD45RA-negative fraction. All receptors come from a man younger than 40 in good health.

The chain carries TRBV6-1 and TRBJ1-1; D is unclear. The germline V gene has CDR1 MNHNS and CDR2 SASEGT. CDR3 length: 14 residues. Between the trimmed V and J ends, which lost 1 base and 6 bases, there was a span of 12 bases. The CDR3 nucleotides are TGTGCCAGCAGTGAAGTGAATCGACTTTCTGAAGCTTTCTTT. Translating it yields CASSEVNRLSEAFF.

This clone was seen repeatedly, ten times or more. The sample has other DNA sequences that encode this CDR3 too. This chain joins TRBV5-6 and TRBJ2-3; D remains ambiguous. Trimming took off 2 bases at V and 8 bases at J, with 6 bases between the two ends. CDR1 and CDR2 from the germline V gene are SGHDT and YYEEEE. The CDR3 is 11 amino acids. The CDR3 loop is CASSFLGTQYF. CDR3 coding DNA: TGTGCCAGCAGCTTCTTGGGTACGCAGTATTTT.

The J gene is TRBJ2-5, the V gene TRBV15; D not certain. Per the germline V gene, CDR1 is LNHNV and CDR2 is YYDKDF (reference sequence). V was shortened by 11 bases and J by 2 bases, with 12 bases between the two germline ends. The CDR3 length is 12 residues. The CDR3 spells CASAQGQETQYF. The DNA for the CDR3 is TGTGCCTCTGCCCAAGGGCAAGAGACCCAGTACTTC.

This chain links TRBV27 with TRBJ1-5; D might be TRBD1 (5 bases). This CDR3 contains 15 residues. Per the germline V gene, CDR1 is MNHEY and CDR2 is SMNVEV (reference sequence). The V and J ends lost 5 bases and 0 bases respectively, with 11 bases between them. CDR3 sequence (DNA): TGTGCCAGCAGTCCCTTGGGGGTTAGCAATCAGCCCCAGCATTTT. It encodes CASSPLGVSNQPQHF.

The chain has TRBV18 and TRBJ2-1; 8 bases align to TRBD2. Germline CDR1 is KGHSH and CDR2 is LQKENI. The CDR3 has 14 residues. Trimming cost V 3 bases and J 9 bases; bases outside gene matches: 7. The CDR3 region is CASSPRTSSAEQFF. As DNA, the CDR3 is TGTGCCAGCTCACCGAGGACTAGCTCGGCTGAGCAGTTCTTC.

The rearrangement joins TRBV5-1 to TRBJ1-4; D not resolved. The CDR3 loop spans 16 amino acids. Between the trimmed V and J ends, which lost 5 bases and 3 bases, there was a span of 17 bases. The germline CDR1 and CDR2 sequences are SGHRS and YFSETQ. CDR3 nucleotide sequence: TGCGCCAGCAGTGATGGGCGACGCTTCTCTAATGAAAAACTGTTTTTT. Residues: CASSDGRRFSNEKLFF.